This is a list of T cell receptor beta chains from one sample in a study. TCRdb re-derived calls from the RT-PCR reads in MiXCR, one entry per CDR3 protein. The table has 550,000 to 750,000 distinct CDR3 sequences, 12% to 15% seen once. The sample taken for sequencing was memory CD4+ T cells from blood. The receptors shown here come from a female donor in good health, serving as a healthy control. CDR3s include the opening cysteine and the closing phenylalanine or tryptophan. A D gene is named only where the DNA matches it firmly. A row's size may be missing; if present it is once, few, many or a size class.

v_call: TRBV27
d_call: NA
clone_size: NA
j_call: TRBJ1-6
cdr3_aa: CASRQGNSPLHF
cdr3_nt: TGTGCCAGCAGGCAGGGGAATTCACCCCTCCACTTT

v_call: TRBV5-1
d_call: NA
clone_size: few
j_call: TRBJ1-1
cdr3_aa: CASSLGNGGAFF
cdr3_nt: TGCGCCAGCAGCTTGGGAAATGGAGGAGCTTTCTTT

v_call: TRBV7-2
d_call: TRBD2
clone_size: few
j_call: TRBJ2-7
cdr3_aa: CASSHDGRAYEQYF
cdr3_nt: TGTGCCAGCAGCCACGACGGGAGGGCCTACGAGCAGTACTTC

v_call: TRBV4-1
d_call: TRBD1
clone_size: many
j_call: TRBJ1-6
cdr3_aa: CASSPTGVHSPLHF
cdr3_nt: TGCGCCAGCAGCCCGACAGGGGTACATTCACCCCTCCACTTT

v_call: TRBV6-5
d_call: TRBD2
clone_size: NA
j_call: TRBJ2-1
cdr3_aa: CASSSTTGSGRREQFF
cdr3_nt: TGTGCCAGCAGTTCGACTACAGGGAGCGGGAGACGCGAGCAGTTCTTC

v_call: TRBV15
d_call: TRBD1
clone_size: few
j_call: TRBJ2-1
cdr3_aa: CATSRDLTGTDEQFF
cdr3_nt: TGTGCCACCAGCAGAGACTTGACAGGGACCGATGAGCAGTTCTTC

v_call: TRBV3-1
d_call: NA
clone_size: NA
j_call: TRBJ1-1
cdr3_aa: CASSPREGQAEAFF
cdr3_nt: TGTGCCAGCAGCCCCCGTGAGGGGCAGGCTGAAGCTTTCTTT

v_call: TRBV5-1
d_call: TRBD2
clone_size: many
j_call: TRBJ2-3
cdr3_aa: CASSFGTSDYTDTQYF
cdr3_nt: TGCGCCAGCAGCTTCGGGACTAGCGACTACACAGATACGCAGTATTTT

v_call: TRBV7-2
d_call: TRBD2
clone_size: NA
j_call: TRBJ2-1
cdr3_aa: CASSPTSDFYNEQFF
cdr3_nt: TGTGCCAGCAGCCCAACTAGCGACTTTTACAATGAGCAGTTCTTC

v_call: TRBV7-2
d_call: NA
clone_size: many
j_call: TRBJ1-1
cdr3_aa: CASSLAVQGAEAFF
cdr3_nt: TGTGCCAGCAGCTTAGCGGTTCAGGGTGCTGAAGCTTTCTTT

v_call: TRBV7-6
d_call: NA
clone_size: NA
j_call: TRBJ1-4
cdr3_aa: CASSLEGQRNEKLFF
cdr3_nt: TGTGCCAGCAGCTTAGAAGGACAGAGAAATGAAAAACTGTTTTTT

v_call: TRBV12-3/TRBV12-4
d_call: NA
clone_size: few
j_call: TRBJ1-2
cdr3_aa: CASSSARTARGYGYTF
cdr3_nt: TGTGCCAGCAGTTCCGCCAGGACAGCCCGGGGCTATGGCTACACCTTC

v_call: TRBV28
d_call: NA
clone_size: few
j_call: TRBJ1-1
cdr3_aa: CASSAPRRSAFF
cdr3_nt: TGTGCCAGCAGTGCCCCCCGGAGAAGCGCTTTCTTT

v_call: TRBV7-7
d_call: NA
clone_size: few
j_call: TRBJ2-3
cdr3_aa: CASSPGVDDTQYF
cdr3_nt: TGTGCCAGCAGCCCCGGGGTAGACGATACGCAGTATTTT

v_call: TRBV10-3
d_call: TRBD2
clone_size: NA
j_call: TRBJ2-1
cdr3_aa: CAISGWGTSGDGSYNEQFF
cdr3_nt: TGTGCCATCAGTGGATGGGGGACTAGCGGAGATGGCTCCTACAATGAGCAGTTCTTC

v_call: TRBV7-3
d_call: NA
clone_size: NA
j_call: TRBJ2-2
cdr3_aa: CASSLKPGLTNTGELFF
cdr3_nt: TGTGCCAGCAGCTTAAAGCCCGGGCTGACCAACACCGGGGAGCTGTTTTTT

v_call: TRBV11-2
d_call: TRBD1
clone_size: few
j_call: TRBJ1-3
cdr3_aa: CASSLTGQGFGNTIYF
cdr3_nt: TGTGCCAGCAGCTTAACGGGACAGGGTTTTGGAAACACCATATATTTT

v_call: TRBV20-1
d_call: NA
clone_size: many
j_call: TRBJ2-5
cdr3_aa: CSARNPSHETQYF
cdr3_nt: TGCAGTGCTAGAAACCCTAGCCATGAGACCCAGTACTTC

v_call: TRBV18
d_call: NA
clone_size: NA
j_call: TRBJ1-1
cdr3_aa: CASSPGHGGNTEAFF
cdr3_nt: TGTGCCAGCTCACCGGGCCATGGGGGGAACACTGAAGCTTTCTTT

v_call: TRBV6-6
d_call: NA
clone_size: many
j_call: TRBJ2-3
cdr3_aa: CASSSPNSVWADTQYF
cdr3_nt: TGTGCCAGCAGTTCACCGAATAGCGTTTGGGCAGATACGCAGTATTTT

v_call: TRBV20-1
d_call: NA
clone_size: many
j_call: TRBJ1-1
cdr3_aa: CSARGGGGGYTEAFF
cdr3_nt: TGCAGTGCTAGAGGAGGAGGTGGAGGTTACACTGAAGCTTTCTTT

v_call: TRBV18
d_call: NA
clone_size: many
j_call: TRBJ2-2
cdr3_aa: CASSPRVVSTGELFF
cdr3_nt: TGTGCCAGCTCACCACGAGTTGTATCCACCGGGGAGCTGTTTTTT

v_call: TRBV10-3
d_call: TRBD2
clone_size: NA
j_call: TRBJ2-7
cdr3_aa: CAISQGGAGIYEQYF
cdr3_nt: TGTGCCATCAGTCAGGGTGGAGCGGGGATATACGAGCAGTACTTC

v_call: TRBV6-5
d_call: NA
clone_size: few
j_call: TRBJ2-3
cdr3_aa: CASSYAAGDTDTQYF
cdr3_nt: TGTGCCAGCAGTTACGCAGCAGGGGACACAGATACGCAGTATTTT

v_call: TRBV9
d_call: NA
clone_size: many
j_call: TRBJ1-4
cdr3_aa: CASSVRASNEKLFF
cdr3_nt: TGTGCCAGCAGCGTAAGGGCGTCTAATGAAAAACTGTTTTTT

v_call: TRBV11-2
d_call: TRBD1
clone_size: many
j_call: TRBJ2-7
cdr3_aa: CASSPGTGNEQYF
cdr3_nt: TGTGCCAGCAGCCCCGGGACAGGGAACGAGCAGTACTTC

v_call: TRBV5-1
d_call: NA
clone_size: NA
j_call: TRBJ2-2
cdr3_aa: CASSWQGNPGELFF
cdr3_nt: TGCGCCAGCAGCTGGCAGGGTAATCCCGGGGAGCTGTTTTTT

v_call: TRBV4-3
d_call: TRBD2
clone_size: many
j_call: TRBJ2-1
cdr3_aa: CASSQDAAGGSSYNEQFF
cdr3_nt: TGCGCCAGCAGCCAAGATGCCGCGGGGGGGAGCTCCTACAATGAGCAGTTCTTC

v_call: TRBV6-5
d_call: TRBD1
clone_size: NA
j_call: TRBJ1-5
cdr3_aa: CASRSDRGGNQPQHF
cdr3_nt: TGTGCCAGCAGATCCGACAGGGGTGGCAATCAGCCCCAGCATTTT

v_call: TRBV4-3
d_call: TRBD2
clone_size: many
j_call: TRBJ2-3
cdr3_aa: CASSQGLAGSTDTQYF
cdr3_nt: TGCGCCAGCAGCCAAGGACTAGCGGGGAGCACAGATACGCAGTATTTT

v_call: TRBV4-2
d_call: NA
clone_size: NA
j_call: TRBJ1-4
cdr3_aa: CASSREMGVSNEKLFF
cdr3_nt: TGTGCCAGCAGCCGCGAGATGGGGGTCTCTAATGAAAAACTGTTTTTT

v_call: TRBV20-1
d_call: NA
clone_size: few
j_call: TRBJ1-5
cdr3_aa: CSATIPGYSNQPQHF
cdr3_nt: TGCAGTGCTACCATACCAGGGTATAGCAATCAGCCCCAGCATTTT

v_call: TRBV3-1
d_call: NA
clone_size: NA
j_call: TRBJ2-3
cdr3_aa: CASSQEGVDTQYF
cdr3_nt: TGTGCCAGCAGCCAAGAAGGAGTAGATACGCAGTATTTT

v_call: TRBV27
d_call: TRBD1
clone_size: many
j_call: TRBJ1-2
cdr3_aa: CASSLTDRVHGYTF
cdr3_nt: TGTGCCAGCAGTTTAACGGACAGGGTTCATGGCTACACCTTC

v_call: TRBV7-9
d_call: TRBD1
clone_size: NA
j_call: TRBJ2-1
cdr3_aa: CASNAGTGTDEQFF
cdr3_nt: TGTGCCAGCAACGCCGGGACAGGGACGGATGAGCAGTTCTTC

v_call: TRBV10-3
d_call: NA
clone_size: few
j_call: TRBJ1-1
cdr3_aa: CAISVGGTENTEAFF
cdr3_nt: TGTGCCATCAGTGTCGGGGGTACAGAGAACACTGAAGCTTTCTTT

v_call: TRBV24-1
d_call: TRBD1
clone_size: few
j_call: TRBJ1-5
cdr3_aa: CATSDRHGTGVQPQHF
cdr3_nt: TGTGCCACCAGTGATCGTCACGGGACAGGGGTGCAGCCCCAGCATTTT

v_call: TRBV5-4
d_call: NA
clone_size: NA
j_call: TRBJ2-3
cdr3_aa: CASSPDATDTQYF
cdr3_nt: TGTGCCAGCAGCCCGGACGCCACAGATACGCAGTATTTT